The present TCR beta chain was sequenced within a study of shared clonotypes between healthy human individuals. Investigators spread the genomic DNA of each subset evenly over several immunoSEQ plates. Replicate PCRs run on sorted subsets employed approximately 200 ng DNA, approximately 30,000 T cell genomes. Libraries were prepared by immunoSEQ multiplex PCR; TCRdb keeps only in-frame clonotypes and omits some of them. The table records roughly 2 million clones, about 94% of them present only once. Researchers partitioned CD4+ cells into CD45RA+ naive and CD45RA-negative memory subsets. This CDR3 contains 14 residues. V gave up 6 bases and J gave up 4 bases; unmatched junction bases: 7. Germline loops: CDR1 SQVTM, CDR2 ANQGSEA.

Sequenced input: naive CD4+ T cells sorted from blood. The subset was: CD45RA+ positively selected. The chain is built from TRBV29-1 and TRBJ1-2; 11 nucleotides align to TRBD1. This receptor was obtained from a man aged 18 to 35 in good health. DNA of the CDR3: TGCAGCGTCTTAGCCGGGACAGGGGGCTATGGCTACACCTTC. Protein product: CSVLAGTGGYGYTF.